Presented here are 27 T cell receptor beta chains from one specimen sequenced in a study of shared clonotypes between healthy human individuals. The repertoire was sequenced with immunoSEQ multiplex PCR; TCRdb's copy has only in-frame clones and lacks some. The data show about 320,000 clones, around 86% seen once. Sequencing used memory CD8+ T cells sorted from blood. The subset: CD45RO+ cells pooled with CCR7-negative TemRA cells. These receptor sequences come from a man younger than 30 in good health.

The J gene is TRBJ2-1, the V gene TRBV27; 11 positions agree with TRBD1. The trim removed 8 bases at V and 7 bases at J, leaving 7 bases unmatched. The CDR3 totals 14 residues. Germline assignment: CDR1 MNHEY and CDR2 SMNVEV (reference sequence). The CDR3 nucleotides are TGTGCCAGCCAAACCGGGACAGGGGGAAATGAGCAGTTCTTC. Translation: CASQTGTGGNEQFF.

The J gene is TRBJ2-7, the V gene TRBV7-9; D ambiguous. The CDR3 loop spans 12 amino acids. CDR1 and CDR2 from the germline V gene are SEHNR and FQNEAQ (reference sequence). V lost 1 base to trimming and J lost 7 bases, with 8 bases between them. This CDR3 is CASSLGAVEQYF. CDR3 sequence (DNA): TGTGCCAGCAGCTTAGGGGCAGTAGAGCAGTACTTC.

This chain links TRBV5-1 with TRBJ1-6; D may be TRBD1 (6 bases). Germline CDR1 reads SGHRS; CDR2 reads YFSETQ. V dropped 2 bases and J dropped 11 bases, with 17 bases sitting between them. The CDR3 has 15 residues. CDR3 loop: CASSFTGPVSAPLHF. The CDR3 DNA is TGCGCCAGCAGCTTTACAGGGCCGGTGTCTGCACCCCTCCACTTT.

A word on this clone: One junction end disagrees with the germline gene, perhaps due to a read error. The V call is TRBV7-7, the J call TRBJ2-7, with no clear D. This CDR3 is 17 amino acids long. The germline V gene encodes CDR1 SSHAT and CDR2 FNYEAQ (reference sequence). CDR3 amino acids: CASSLRLGTANSYEQYF. CDR3 sequence (DNA): TGTGCTAGCAGCTTGCGCCTGGGAACGGCGAATTCCTACGAGCAGTACTTC.

CDR3: CASSYAQGGGTEQYF. The CDR3, as DNA: TGTGCCAGCAGTTACGCGCAGGGTGGAGGGACCGAGCAGTACTTC. The chain couples TRBV6-5 to TRBJ2-7; possible D gene TRBD2, 6 bases. The germline CDR1 and CDR2 sequences are MNHEY and SVGAGI. V was shortened by 2 bases and J by 6 bases, with 17 bases between the two germline ends. This CDR3 contains 15 residues.

In its sample, this clone was seen once. The CDR3 bases are TGCAGCGTTGAAGAGTTGGGGCAACTACATGGCTACACCTTC. The encoded protein is CSVEELGQLHGYTF. This sequence joins TRBV29-1 and TRBJ1-2, with TRBD1 as a possible D gene (5 bases). CDR3 length equals 14 residues. Germline V gives CDR1 SQVTM, CDR2 ANQGSEA. Trimming shortened V by 0 bases and J by 6 bases, and 14 bases separated the two germline ends.

This chain connects TRBV29-1 to TRBJ2-3; TRBD1 matches 9 bases. This CDR3 has 14 residues. Germline V CDR1 and CDR2: SQVTM, ANQGSEA. The J segment lost 5 bases and the V segment lost 8 bases, leaving 11 bases of the junction unmatched. CDR3 sequence: CSSITGGRGDTQYF. CDR3 sequence (DNA): TGCAGCAGTATTACAGGGGGCCGGGGAGATACGCAGTATTTT.

The rearrangement uses TRBV6-5 and TRBJ2-1, with D maybe TRBD2 (6 bases). The CDR3 totals 15 residues. Germline V gives CDR1 MNHEY, CDR2 SVGAGI. V shed 4 bases and J shed 4 bases, with 14 bases lying between them. The CDR3 sequence is CASSSVGGLYNEQFF. The CDR3 DNA follows: TGTGCCAGCAGTTCGGTGGGGGGTCTGTACAATGAGCAGTTCTTC.

This clone appeared a single time. The V and J genes are TRBV4-1 and TRBJ1-5; a weak D match, TRBD1 (6 bases). The CDR3 covers 15 residues. With 2 bases removed from V and 0 bases from J, the gap between germline ends came to 8 bases. The germline gives CDR1 MGHRA, CDR2 YSYEKL. The CDR3 spells CASSQTGYSNQPQHF. The CDR3 region has the DNA TGCGCCAGCAGCCAAACAGGGTATAGCAATCAGCCCCAGCATTTT.

DNA of the CDR3: TGTGCCAGCAGCCCAACACAGGGCGGCCACGAGCAGTACTTC. Protein product: CASSPTQGGHEQYF. The chain is built from TRBV11-2 and TRBJ2-7; D is possibly TRBD1 (6 bases). The CDR3 is made up of 14 amino acids. V shed 5 bases and J shed 5 bases, with 16 bases lying between them. Germline V gives CDR1 SGHAT, CDR2 FQNNGV.

J is TRBJ2-5 and V is TRBV7-6, with TRBD2 identical over 15 bases. Germline CDR1 is SGHVS and CDR2 is FNYEAQ. The V segment lost 3 bases and the J segment 7 bases; nucleotides outside the gene matches: 3. CDR3 length: 15 residues. The CDR3 nucleotides are TGTGCCAGCAGCTTTGGACTAGCGGGAGGGGGGACCCAGTACTTC. Translating it yields CASSFGLAGGGTQYF.

This clone is classed as medium-sized. The gene calls are TRBV27 and TRBJ2-5, with D possibly TRBD2 on 5 matching bases. CDR1 and CDR2 (germline): MNHEY, SMNVEV (reference sequence). The germline V and J ends were trimmed by 2 bases and 5 bases, with 12 bases remaining between them. CDR3 size: 14 residues. DNA for the CDR3: TGTGCCAGCAGTTTAGGCGGAGGCGGGGAGACCCAGTACTTC. Its translation is CASSLGGGGETQYF.

The chain joins TRBV9 to TRBJ1-6; D is uncertain. The V and J ends lost 0 bases and 10 bases respectively, with 17 bases between them. Germline-derived CDR1 and CDR2 are SGDLS and YYNGEE. The CDR3 covers 16 residues. The chain's CDR3 is CASSVVTAGRESPLHF. The CDR3 bases are TGTGCCAGCAGCGTAGTGACGGCTGGAAGGGAATCACCCCTCCACTTT.

This sequence joins TRBV19 and TRBJ2-1; 8 nucleotides agree with TRBD2. With 0 bases clipped from V and 3 bases from J, the junction kept 7 bases outside the gene matches. The V gene's germline CDR1 is LNHDA and CDR2 SQIVND (reference sequence). The CDR3 spans 17 residues. The CDR3 DNA reads TGTGCCAGTAGTATAGATCGAGAAGCGGGAGTCTACAATGAGCAGTTCTTC. Its translation is CASSIDREAGVYNEQFF.

This clone was detected only once. V gene TRBV11-3 combines with J gene TRBJ2-3; D is unclear. CDR3 size: 15 residues. Germline V gene sequence: CDR1 SGHNT, CDR2 YENEEA. V shed 3 bases and J shed 2 bases, with 12 bases lying between them. The CDR3 loop is CASSLGQFTTDTQYF. CDR3 DNA: TGTGCCAGCAGCTTGGGCCAGTTTACCACAGATACGCAGTATTTT.

The V and J genes are TRBV9 and TRBJ2-7; 9 bases line up with TRBD1. From germline, CDR1 is SGDLS and CDR2 YYNGEE. After removal of 4 bases from V and 0 bases from J, the junction contained 5 bases not matched to a gene. CDR3 length equals 15 residues. The CDR3 nucleotides read TGTGCCAGCAGCCCTCGGGACAGGGCCTCCTACGAGCAGTACTTC. This codes for CASSPRDRASYEQYF.

The J gene is TRBJ2-3, the V gene TRBV19, with D maybe TRBD2 (6 bases). This CDR3 has 13 amino acids. CDR1 LNHDA and CDR2 SQIVND come from the germline V gene (reference sequence). V lost 6 bases to trimming and J lost 2 bases, with 9 bases between them. CDR3 residues: CASSGLPTDTQYF. The CDR3 DNA reads TGTGCCAGTAGCGGACTACCCACAGATACGCAGTATTTT. The full variable domain, its missing parts supplied by reference TRBV19 and TRBJ2-3, is DGGITQSPKYLFRKEGQNVTLSCEQNLNHDAMYWYRQDPGQGLRLIYYSQIVNDFQKGDIAEGYSVSREKKESFPLTVTSAQKNPTAFYLCASSGLPTDTQYFGPGTRLTVL.

This chain uses TRBV10-3 with TRBJ2-2; D call uncertain. The CDR3 extends over 12 amino acids. V lost 4 bases and J lost 6, with 6 bases in between. The germline V gene encodes CDR1 ENHRY and CDR2 SYGVKD. This CDR3 reads CAISVLAGELFF. DNA of the CDR3: TGTGCCATCAGTGTTTTAGCCGGGGAGCTGTTTTTT.

The chain carries TRBV21-1 and TRBJ1-6; the table calls TRBD1, which could not be checked here. TRBV21-1 constitutes a pseudogene. This CDR3 comprises 14 residues. The DNA for the CDR3 is TGTGCCAGCAGCAAAGACAGGGAAAATTCACCCCTCCACTTT. Its protein is CASSKDRENSPLHF.

This clone was found many times. V is TRBV5-4 and J is TRBJ2-3, with D possibly TRBD2 on 5 matching bases. Trimming shortened V by 4 bases and J by 9 bases, and 15 bases separated the two germline ends. The CDR3 contains 13 residues. Germline lookup yields CDR1 SGHNT and CDR2 YYREEE (reference sequence). The CDR3 bases are TGTGCCAGCAGCCATGAGCCTCTAGCAACGCAGTATTTT. It yields the protein CASSHEPLATQYF.

The V and J genes are TRBV25-1 and TRBJ1-2, with D possibly being TRBD1 (6 bases). CDR1 MGHDK and CDR2 SYGVNS come from the germline V gene. This CDR3 has 14 residues. V lost 5 bases, J lost 4 bases, and 14 bases lay in between. CDR3 protein: CASSPRDMGYGYTF. The CDR3 bases are TGTGCCAGCAGTCCCCGGGACATGGGCTATGGCTACACCTTC.

The table lists this clone with a few counts. The rearrangement uses TRBV10-3 and TRBJ2-1; no clear D gene. Germline V gene data show CDR1 as ENHRY and CDR2 as SYGVKD. CDR3 size: 14 residues. V was clipped by 2 bases and J by 3 bases, with 8 bases between them. CDR3 sequence (DNA): TGTGCCATCAGTGAGCTCAGAATCTACAATGAGCAGTTCTTC. Translation gives CAISELRIYNEQFF.

The rearrangement links TRBV28 to TRBJ2-7; 13 bases agree with TRBD2. CDR3 length: 16 amino acids. J was trimmed by 6 bases and V by 6 bases; bases with no gene match: 11. Germline V gene data show CDR1 as MDHEN and CDR2 as SYDVKM. The CDR3 nucleotides read TGTGCCAGCAGCGATGGACTAGCGGGAGTGAATTTCGAGCAGTACTTC. This translates into CASSDGLAGVNFEQYF. Full variable domain (remainder filled in from reference TRBV28 and TRBJ2-7): DVKVTQSSRYLVKRTGEKVFLECVQDMDHENMFWYRQDPGLGLRLIYFSYDVKMKEKGDIPEGYSVSREKKERFSLILESASTNQTSMYLCASSDGLAGVNFEQYFGPGTRLTVT.

The chain links TRBV4-3 to TRBJ2-3; tentatively, D is TRBD1 (6 bases). Germline V gives CDR1 LGHNA, CDR2 YSLEER. Trimming shortened V by 3 bases and J by 2 bases, and 18 bases separated the two germline ends. This CDR3 spans 17 amino acids. CDR3 in amino acids: CASSHRRQETYTDTQYF. The DNA for the CDR3 is TGCGCCAGCAGCCACAGAAGACAGGAAACTTACACAGATACGCAGTATTTT.

The genes are TRBV6-5 and TRBJ2-7; the match to TRBD2 covers 10 bases. Germline V gene sequence: CDR1 MNHEY, CDR2 SVGAGI. The length of the CDR3 is 15 residues. Unmatched junction bases numbered 3, after V lost 0 bases and J lost 4 bases. CDR3 loop: CASSYSLAGDYEQYF. The CDR3 region has the DNA TGTGCCAGCAGTTACTCCCTAGCGGGAGATTACGAGCAGTACTTC.

V is TRBV13 and J is TRBJ2-7; no definite D call. CDR3 length: 14 residues. V was cut by 0 bases and J by 3 bases, with 9 bases left in between. Germline V gene sequence: CDR1 PRHDT, CDR2 FYEKMQ (reference sequence). This chain's CDR3 is CASSLGGTRYEQYF. In DNA, the CDR3 is TGTGCCAGCAGCTTAGGTGGTACCCGCTACGAGCAGTACTTC. The full variable domain, in which reference TRBV13 and TRBJ2-7 provide the parts outside the CDR3, is AAGVIQSPRHLIKEKRETATLKCYPIPRHDTVYWYQQGPGQDPQFLISFYEKMQSDKGSIPDRFSAQQFSDYHSELNMSSLELGDSALYFCASSLGGTRYEQYFGPGTRLTVT.

The chain uses TRBV7-9 and TRBJ2-7, with D hard to call. V was pared by 3 bases and J by 3 bases, with 24 bases between. CDR1 is SEHNR, CDR2 FQNEAQ, per germline (reference sequence). This CDR3 has 18 residues. The CDR3 spells CASSLGRYATQENYEQYF. The CDR3 DNA follows: TGTGCCAGCAGCTTGGGTCGTTACGCAACCCAAGAAAACTACGAGCAGTACTTC.